This T cell receptor beta chain is from a study of cytomegalovirus exposure and HLA in healthy donors. Study-level findings and limits: Reports indicate that TCR beta sequences accurately predicted the HLA-A and HLA-B alleles of most subjects.

Primers: 60 Vbeta forward and 13 Jbeta reverse. Generated by immunoSEQ multiplex PCR, the TCRdb table keeps only in-frame clones and is missing some. In the table there are 210,000 or so clones, 75% to 85% of which are singletons. V was shortened by 4 bases and J by 0 bases, with 7 bases between the two germline ends. The length of the CDR3 is 13 residues. Germline loops: CDR1 SGDLS, CDR2 YYNGEE. Comment on this clone: As yet, its antigen is unknown.

The sequenced sample was PBMCs. This TCR derives from a woman between 55 and 75 years old in good health and CMV-seropositive. This chain joins TRBV9 and TRBJ1-2; unclear D gene. For the CDR3, the DNA is TGTGCCAGCAGCTCCAGTACTAACTATGGCTACACCTTC. Amino acid sequence: CASSSSTNYGYTF.